This T cell receptor beta chain originates from a study of cytomegalovirus exposure and HLA in healthy donors. Overall study findings and caveats: A missense DCLRE1C variant was associated with V- and J-gene trimming of TCR beta chains in a later analysis, and an independent cohort replicated the association. Sequencing had likely introduced a cluster of highly shared sequence variants as an artifact.

With regard to this clone: The antigen remains unidentified.

A multiplex PCR was run with 60 Vbeta primers and 13 Jbeta primers. The method was immunoSEQ multiplex PCR; TCRdb's version includes in-frame clones alone and lacks a portion of them. This sample has 150,000 to 200,000 clones, with roughly 79% found just once. Germline V gene lookup returns CDR1 LGHNA and CDR2 YNFKEQ. The CDR3 totals 14 residues. V lost 6 bases to trimming and J lost 2 bases, with 11 bases between them. The rearrangement joins TRBV4-2 to TRBJ2-1, with TRBD1 as a possible D gene (6 bases). Sequenced: PBMCs. The sequence derives from a male donor in good health and CMV-seronegative. CDR3 loop: CASRKGDTYNEQFF. CDR3 in DNA: TGTGCCAGCAGGAAGGGGGACACCTACAATGAGCAGTTCTTC.